These 2 T cell receptor beta chains originate from one sample sequenced in a study of identical twins. TCRdb independently ran MiXCR on the 5' RACE reads; one entry per CDR3 protein. The table includes approximately 280,000 distinct CDR3 sequences, under 9% detected once. The same specimen was also included in a second study, on yellow fever vaccine responses in identical twins.

Specimen: memory (CD45RO+) T cells sorted from blood. All receptors come from a woman between 18 and 29 years old in good health.

A remark on this clonotype: One end of the junction varies from germline; a read error may be responsible. The chain is built from TRBV2 and TRBJ1-5, with D unclear. CDR3 length: 16 residues. Looked up from germline, CDR1 is SNHLY and CDR2 is FYNNEI. The CDR3 nucleotides read TGTGCCAGCAGAGAAGAAATGGTGTATCCGAATCAGCCCCAGCATTTT. Amino acid sequence: CASREEMVYPNQPQHF.

V gene TRBV18 combines with J gene TRBJ2-1, with D unclear. Germline lookup yields CDR1 KGHSH and CDR2 LQKENI. With 2 bases removed from V and 10 bases from J, the gap between germline ends came to 9 bases. There are 12 residues in the CDR3. CDR3 sequence reads: CASSPRVGEQFF. The DNA of the CDR3 is TGTGCCAGCTCACCAAGGGTCGGAGAGCAGTTCTTC. The full variable domain, its missing parts supplied by reference TRBV18 and TRBJ2-1, is NAGVMQNPRHLVRRRGQEARLRCSPMKGHSHVYWYRQLPEEGLKFMVYLQKENIIDESGMPKERFSAEFPKEGPSILRIQQVVRGDSAAYFCASSPRVGEQFFGPGTRLTVL.